This T cell receptor (beta chain) was captured by sequencing in a study of shared clonotypes between healthy human individuals. This table comes from immunoSEQ multiplex PCR, and its TCRdb copy is limited to in-frame clones, with some not included. The sample yields just over 2,000,000 clones, roughly 95% seen once. In regard to this clone: Its antigen remains unknown. The same CDR3 arises from other DNA sequences in this sample as well.

Terminally differentiated effector memory CD45RA+ cells were excluded by CCR7 positive selection of CD45RO-negative cells. Donation came from healthy HIV-negative adults that had no recent acute infections or vaccinations. Every donor was a Caucasian adult from Nashville, Tennessee. The CDR3 contains 14 residues. CDR1 is PRHDT and CDR2 is FYEKMQ in the germline V gene (reference sequence). V was pared by 3 bases and J by 2 bases, with 7 bases between. The study's findings and limits: Shared clonotypes: about 5.3% naive CD4, 3% to 3.5% naive CD8, about 2.4% memory CD4, approximately 0.4% memory CD8.

Sequencing was performed on naive CD8+ T cells sorted from blood. This TCR came from a man between 18 and 29 years old in good health. The V and J genes are TRBV13 and TRBJ2-2, with D tentatively TRBD2 (6 bases). The CDR3 nucleotides read TGTGCCAGCAGCTTGGGACTTAACACCGGGGAGCTGTTTTTT. Translating gives CASSLGLNTGELFF.